The present entry profiles one T cell receptor beta chain with its context. Its target antigen remains unknown. The sample holds no much larger clone one base away, and base qualities are not on file. This specimen comes from a study of blood T cell repertoires in COVID-19 (dated by TCRdb to about 2020). Broadly, across the study: Samples covering the acute and convalescent phases of COVID-19 were provided by collaborators in the United States, Italy and Spain. Where HLA class I and class II types were available, the types were taken from metadata supplied by the sample provider, not from assay-based typing. The material from the prospective study consisted of cDNA or gDNA derived from T cells, B-cell-depleted T cells, or PBMCs. Subjects who had been exposed to COVID-19, were actively infected with it, or had recovered from it provided the deeply sampled blood TCRbeta repertoires that made up the dataset. Sample metadata almost always included a de-identified subject ID, COVID-19 status, age in years and sex. Samples came from the ongoing ImmuneRACE study (first 160 participants) plus 1,254 subjects from 6 global collaborators. The repertoires were made available in a free public database intended to serve as a resource for research on the immune response to SARS-CoV-2.

TCRbeta CDR3 regions were amplified from genomic DNA using the immunoSEQ Assay, a bias-controlled multiplex PCR. Regarding the original processing steps: Nucleated cell counts per sample were estimated from amplification of reference gene primers within the assay. Sequence reads were collapsed and filtered to measure the absolute abundance of every unique TCRbeta CDR3 rearrangement. For each sample, productive Simpson clonality was calculated by taking the square root of Simpson's diversity index across productive rearrangements. TCRdb carries this immuneACCESS record with in-frame sequences only. Its versions omit some clonotypes, under half of them owing to an unresolved V gene in the studies checked, with the rest unexplained. V and J calls and clone size are as listed in that table; D and trimming were resolved from the DNA. This sample lists fewer than 200,000 clones; approximately 84% were detected once. The ten largest clones capture 1% to 1.2% of the sample.

Points the paper makes about the study in general: The quantity of clinical and demographic metadata differed by source and by participant and was supplied without curation.

Collaborating institutions collected whole blood in K2EDTA tubes following their own protocols. For TCRbeta analysis, collaborator samples were shipped as frozen whole blood, as isolated PBMCs, or as DNA extracted from either sample type. The CDR3 holds 13 amino acids from the cysteine to the phenylalanine. Only the CDR3 DNA is retained, 39 bases long and in frame from the first base. The germline V gene sets CDR1 to SGHAT and CDR2 to FQNNGV. The V end loses 9 bases and the J end loses 12 bases, and a stretch of 20 bases separates them. The sequenced material came from peripheral blood. The sequence came from a man aged 40-49 years with acute or convalescent COVID-19. The rearranged chain carries TRBV11-2 and TRBJ1-4, and TRBD1 may be the D gene, going by 5 matching bases. The nucleotide sequence reads TGTGCCAGTTCTCTCCTCGGGACTCAGGAACTGTTTTTT. Its protein product is CASSLLGTQELFF.